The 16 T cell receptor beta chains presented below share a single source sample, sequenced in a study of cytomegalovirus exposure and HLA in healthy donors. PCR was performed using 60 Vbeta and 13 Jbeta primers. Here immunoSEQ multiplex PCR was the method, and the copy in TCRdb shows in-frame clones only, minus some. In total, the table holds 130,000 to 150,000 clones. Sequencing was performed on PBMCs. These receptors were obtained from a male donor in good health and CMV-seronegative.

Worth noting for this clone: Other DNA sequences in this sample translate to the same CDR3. In DNA, the CDR3 is TGTGCCAGCAGCCAAGATGCCAGCGGGGGGGCAAATGAGCAGTTCTTC. This translates into CASSQDASGGANEQFF. The chain employs TRBV4-2 and TRBJ2-1, with 10 bases that match TRBD2. V dropped 0 bases and J dropped 7; count of bases not matched to a gene: 6. CDR1 LGHNA and CDR2 YNFKEQ come from the germline V gene. CDR3 length: 16 amino acids.

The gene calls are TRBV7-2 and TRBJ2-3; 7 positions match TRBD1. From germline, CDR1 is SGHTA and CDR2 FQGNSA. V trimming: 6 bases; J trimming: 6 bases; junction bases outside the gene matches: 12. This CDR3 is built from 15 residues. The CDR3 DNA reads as TGTGCCAGCAGTTCCCGACAGGGTTGGGGGGATACGCAGTATTTT. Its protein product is CASSSRQGWGDTQYF. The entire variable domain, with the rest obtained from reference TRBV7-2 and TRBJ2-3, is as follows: GAGVSQSPSNKVTEKGKDVELRCDPISGHTALYWYRQSLGQGLEFLIYFQGNSAPDKSGLPSDRFSAERTGGSVSTLTIQRTQQEDSAVYLCASSSRQGWGDTQYFGPGTRLTVL.

The CDR3 sequence is CASSLRSNQETQYF. The CDR3 DNA follows: TGTGCCAGCAGTTTACGGTCGAACCAAGAGACCCAGTACTTC. The V gene is TRBV4-2, the J gene TRBJ2-5; no definite D call. The germline gives CDR1 LGHNA, CDR2 YNFKEQ. The CDR3 extends over 14 amino acids. Trimming took 6 bases from V and 0 from J, leaving 11 bases between them.

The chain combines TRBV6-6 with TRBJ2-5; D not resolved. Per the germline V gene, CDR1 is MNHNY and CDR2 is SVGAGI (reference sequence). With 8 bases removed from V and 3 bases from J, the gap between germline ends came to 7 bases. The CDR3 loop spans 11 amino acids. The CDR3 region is CASGRKETQYF. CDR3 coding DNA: TGTGCCAGCGGCCGTAAAGAGACCCAGTACTTC.

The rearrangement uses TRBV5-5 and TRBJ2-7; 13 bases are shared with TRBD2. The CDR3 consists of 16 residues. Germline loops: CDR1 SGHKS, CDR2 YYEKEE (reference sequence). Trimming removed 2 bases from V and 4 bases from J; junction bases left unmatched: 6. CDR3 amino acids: CASSLDGTSGIYEQYF. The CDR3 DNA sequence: TGTGCCAGCAGCTTAGATGGGACTAGCGGGATATACGAGCAGTACTTC.

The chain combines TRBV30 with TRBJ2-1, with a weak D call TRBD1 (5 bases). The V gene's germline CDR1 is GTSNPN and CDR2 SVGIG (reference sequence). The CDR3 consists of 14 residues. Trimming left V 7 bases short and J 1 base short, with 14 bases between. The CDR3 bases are TGTGCCTCATCCAGGGTTAGGTCCTACAATGAGCAGTTCTTC. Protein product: CASSRVRSYNEQFF.

CDR3 sequence (DNA): TGTGCCAGCAGCTTAAGGTCACGAGACAGGGGTATCGAGCAGTACTTC. The encoded protein is CASSLRSRDRGIEQYF. V is TRBV7-6 and J is TRBJ2-7; 8 positions agree with TRBD1. Germline V gives CDR1 SGHVS, CDR2 FNYEAQ. This CDR3 contains 16 residues. The V and J ends lost 2 bases and 6 bases, in that order; junction bases with no gene match: 12. Together with reference TRBV7-6 and TRBJ2-7, the CDR3 gives the full variable domain: GAGVSQSPRYKVTKRGQDVALRCDPISGHVSLYWYRQALGQGPEFLTYFNYEAQQDKSGLPNDRFSAERPEGSISTLTIQRTEQRDSAMYRCASSLRSRDRGIEQYFGPGTRLTVT.

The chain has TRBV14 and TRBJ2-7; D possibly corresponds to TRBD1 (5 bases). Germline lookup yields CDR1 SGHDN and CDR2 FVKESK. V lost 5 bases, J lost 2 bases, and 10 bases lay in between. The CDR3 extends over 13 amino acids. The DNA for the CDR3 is TGTGCCAGCAGCGGGGCGGCAGCCTACGAGCAGTACTTC. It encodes CASSGAAAYEQYF. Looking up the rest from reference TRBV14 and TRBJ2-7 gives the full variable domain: EAGVTQFPSHSVIEKGQTVTLRCDPISGHDNLYWYRRVMGKEIKFLLHFVKESKQDESGMPNNRFLAERTGGTYSTLKVQPAELEDSGVYFCASSGAAAYEQYFGPGTRLTVT.

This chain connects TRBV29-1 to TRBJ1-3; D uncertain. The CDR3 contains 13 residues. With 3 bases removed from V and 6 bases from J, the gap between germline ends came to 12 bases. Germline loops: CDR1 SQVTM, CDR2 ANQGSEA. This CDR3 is CSVDLRGSNTIYF. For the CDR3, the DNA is TGCAGCGTTGATTTGCGGGGTTCAAACACCATATATTTT.

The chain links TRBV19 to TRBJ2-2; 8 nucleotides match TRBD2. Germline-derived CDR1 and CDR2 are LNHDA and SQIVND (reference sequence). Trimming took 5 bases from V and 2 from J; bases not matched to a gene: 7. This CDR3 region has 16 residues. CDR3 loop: CASSGPSGFNTGELFF. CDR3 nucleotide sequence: TGTGCCAGTAGTGGCCCTAGCGGGTTTAACACCGGGGAGCTGTTTTTT.

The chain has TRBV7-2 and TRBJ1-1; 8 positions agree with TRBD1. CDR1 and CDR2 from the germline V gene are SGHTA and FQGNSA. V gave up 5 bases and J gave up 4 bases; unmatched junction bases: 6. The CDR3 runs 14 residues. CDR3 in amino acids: CASSVTGVTTEAFF. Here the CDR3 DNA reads TGTGCCAGCAGCGTGACAGGGGTTACCACTGAAGCTTTCTTT.

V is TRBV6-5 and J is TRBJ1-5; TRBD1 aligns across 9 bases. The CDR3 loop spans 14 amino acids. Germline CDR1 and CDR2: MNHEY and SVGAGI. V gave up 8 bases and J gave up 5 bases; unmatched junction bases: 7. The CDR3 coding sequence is TGTGCCAGCGCACCGGGACAGGGAGATCAGCCCCAGCATTTT. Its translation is CASAPGQGDQPQHF.

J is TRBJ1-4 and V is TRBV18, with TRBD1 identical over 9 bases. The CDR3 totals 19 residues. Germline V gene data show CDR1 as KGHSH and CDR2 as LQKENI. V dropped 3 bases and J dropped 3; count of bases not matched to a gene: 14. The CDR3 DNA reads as TGTGCCAGCTCACCCCTCGGCACAGGGGGCGGATTGTCTAATGAAAAACTGTTTTTT. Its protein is CASSPLGTGGGLSNEKLFF.

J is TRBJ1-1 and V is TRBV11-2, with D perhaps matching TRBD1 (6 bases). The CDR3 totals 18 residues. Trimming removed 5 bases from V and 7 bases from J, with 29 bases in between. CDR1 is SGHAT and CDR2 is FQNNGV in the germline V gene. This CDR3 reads CASSPPLRGQLYTDEAFF. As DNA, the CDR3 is TGTGCCAGCAGCCCGCCCTTGAGGGGACAACTCTATACCGATGAAGCTTTCTTT.

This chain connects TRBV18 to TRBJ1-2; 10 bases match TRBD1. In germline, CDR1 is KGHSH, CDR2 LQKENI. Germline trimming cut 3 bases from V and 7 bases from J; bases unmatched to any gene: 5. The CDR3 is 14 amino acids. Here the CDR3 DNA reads TGTGCCAGCTCACCTGGGACAGGGGAATCTGGCTACACCTTC. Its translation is CASSPGTGESGYTF.

CDR3 DNA: TGTGCCAGCAGCTATAGCGGGAGCTCCTACGAGCAGTACTTC. Amino acids: CASSYSGSSYEQYF. The rearrangement uses TRBV11-2 and TRBJ2-7; 9 bases fit TRBD2. V lost 4 bases and J lost 0; bases outside the gene matches: 1. The germline V gene has CDR1 SGHAT and CDR2 FQNNGV. The CDR3 totals 14 residues.